This T cell receptor (beta chain) was sequenced during a study of blood T cell repertoires in COVID-19. Study context: Samples representing acute and convalescent COVID-19 were sourced from the United States, Italy and Spain.

CDR3 length: 12 residues. Germline CDR1 reads SQVTM; CDR2 reads ANQGSEA. With 6 bases clipped from V and 6 bases from J, the junction kept 2 bases outside the gene matches. The data were produced by immunoSEQ multiplex PCR, yet TCRdb's version contains in-frame clones alone and is incomplete. Here the sample spans hundreds of thousands of clones, 83% being singletons. It was during active infection that Seattle patients were enrolled and then longitudinally followed. Source material: peripheral blood. This sequence joins TRBV29-1 and TRBJ1-5; 10 bases line up with TRBD1. The receptor was derived from a woman aged 25 to 45 with COVID-19, enrolled during active disease. The CDR3 nucleotides read TGCAGCGTCAGGACAGGGGGTCAGCCCCAGCATTTT. It translates to CSVRTGGQPQHF.